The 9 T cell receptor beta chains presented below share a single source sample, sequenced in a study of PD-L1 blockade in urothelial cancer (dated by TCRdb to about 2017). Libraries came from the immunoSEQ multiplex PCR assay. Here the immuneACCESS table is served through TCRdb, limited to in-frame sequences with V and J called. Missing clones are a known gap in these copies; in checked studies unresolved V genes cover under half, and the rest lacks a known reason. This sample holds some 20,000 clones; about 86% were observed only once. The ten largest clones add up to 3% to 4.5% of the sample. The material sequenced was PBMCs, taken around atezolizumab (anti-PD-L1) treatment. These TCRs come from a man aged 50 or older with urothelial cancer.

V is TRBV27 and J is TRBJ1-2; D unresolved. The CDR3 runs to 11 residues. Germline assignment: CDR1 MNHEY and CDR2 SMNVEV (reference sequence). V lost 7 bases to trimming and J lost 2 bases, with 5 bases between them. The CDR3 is CASKTNYGYTF. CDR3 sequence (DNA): TGTGCCAGCAAAACAAACTATGGCTACACCTTC.

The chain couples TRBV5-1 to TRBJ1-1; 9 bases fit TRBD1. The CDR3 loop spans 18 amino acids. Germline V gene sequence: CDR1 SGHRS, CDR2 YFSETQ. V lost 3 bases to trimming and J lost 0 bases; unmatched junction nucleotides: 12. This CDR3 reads CASSSRVTGTGLNTEAFF. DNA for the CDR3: TGCGCCAGCAGCTCAAGGGTAACCGGGACAGGGTTGAACACTGAAGCTTTCTTT.

CDR3 nucleotides: TGTGCCAGCAGTTTAGGGACAGGGAGGGTTTCTCCGCAGTATTTT. Residues: CASSLGTGRVSPQYF. The rearrangement uses TRBV27 and TRBJ2-3; TRBD1 matches 9 bases. V lost 2 bases to trimming and J lost 10 bases; unmatched junction nucleotides: 10. This CDR3 spans 15 amino acids. Germline V gene data show CDR1 as MNHEY and CDR2 as SMNVEV (reference sequence).

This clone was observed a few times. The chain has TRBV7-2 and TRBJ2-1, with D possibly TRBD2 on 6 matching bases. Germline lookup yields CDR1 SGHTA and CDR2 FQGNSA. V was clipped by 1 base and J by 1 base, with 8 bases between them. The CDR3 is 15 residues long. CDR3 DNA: TGTGCCAGCAGCTTAGATGGGGGGTCCTACAATGAGCAGTTCTTC. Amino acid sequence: CASSLDGGSYNEQFF.

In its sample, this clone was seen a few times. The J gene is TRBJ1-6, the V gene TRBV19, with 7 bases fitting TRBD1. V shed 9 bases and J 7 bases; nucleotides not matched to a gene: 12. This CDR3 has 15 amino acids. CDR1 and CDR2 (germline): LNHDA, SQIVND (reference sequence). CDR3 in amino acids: CASLPTGTVNSPLHF. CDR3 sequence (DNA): TGTGCCAGCCTTCCAACCGGGACAGTAAATTCACCCCTCCACTTT.

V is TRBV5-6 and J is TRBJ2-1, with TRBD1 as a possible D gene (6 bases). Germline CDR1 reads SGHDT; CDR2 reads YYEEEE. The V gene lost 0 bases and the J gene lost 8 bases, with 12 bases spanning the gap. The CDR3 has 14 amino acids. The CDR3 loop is CASSLGEQGHEQFF. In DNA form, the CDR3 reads TGTGCCAGCAGCTTGGGAGAACAGGGACATGAGCAGTTCTTC.

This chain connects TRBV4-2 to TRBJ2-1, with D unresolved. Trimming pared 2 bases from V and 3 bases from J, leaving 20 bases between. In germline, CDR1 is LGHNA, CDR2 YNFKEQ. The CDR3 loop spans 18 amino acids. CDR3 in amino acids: CASSQPKSQTPYYNEQFF. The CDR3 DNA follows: TGTGCCAGCAGCCAACCCAAATCCCAGACTCCCTACTACAATGAGCAGTTCTTC.

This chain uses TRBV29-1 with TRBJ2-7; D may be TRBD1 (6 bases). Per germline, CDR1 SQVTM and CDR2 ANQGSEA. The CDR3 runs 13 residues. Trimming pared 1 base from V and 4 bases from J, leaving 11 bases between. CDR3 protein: CSVEGGQIYEQYF. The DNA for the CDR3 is TGCAGCGTTGAAGGGGGACAAATATACGAGCAGTACTTC.

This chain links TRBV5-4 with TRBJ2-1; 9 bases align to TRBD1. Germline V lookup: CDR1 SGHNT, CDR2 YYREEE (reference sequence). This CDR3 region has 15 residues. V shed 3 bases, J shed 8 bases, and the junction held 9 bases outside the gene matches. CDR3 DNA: TGTGCCAGCAGCTCCCTGGTACAGGGGGCGTATGAGCAGTTCTTC. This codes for CASSSLVQGAYEQFF.